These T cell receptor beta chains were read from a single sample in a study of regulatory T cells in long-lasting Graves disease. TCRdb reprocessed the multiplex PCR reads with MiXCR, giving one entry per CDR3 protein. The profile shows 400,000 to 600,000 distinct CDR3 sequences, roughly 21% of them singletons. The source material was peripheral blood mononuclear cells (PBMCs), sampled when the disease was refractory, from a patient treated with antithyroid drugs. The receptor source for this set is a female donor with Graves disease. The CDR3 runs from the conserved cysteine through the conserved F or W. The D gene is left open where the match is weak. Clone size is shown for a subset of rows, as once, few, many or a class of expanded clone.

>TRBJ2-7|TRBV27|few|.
CASSYRSTYEQYF
TGTGCCAGCAGCTACAGGAGCACCTACGAGCAGTACTTC
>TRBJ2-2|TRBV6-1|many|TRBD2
CASSEKGLAGVGPGELFF
TGTGCCAGCAGTGAAAAGGGACTAGCGGGAGTAGGTCCCGGGGAGCTGTTTTTT
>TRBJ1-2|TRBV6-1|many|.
CASSEGGARLNYGYTF
TGTGCCAGCAGTGAAGGTGGGGCGCGACTGAACTATGGCTACACCTTC
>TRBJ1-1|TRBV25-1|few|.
CASSEWGQGVEMNTEAFF
TGTGCCAGCAGTGAATGGGGGCAGGGCGTTGAGATGAACACTGAAGCTTTCTTT
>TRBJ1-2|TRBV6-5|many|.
CASSYSMGGRGYTF
TGTGCCAGCAGTTACTCGATGGGGGGCAGGGGCTACACCTTC
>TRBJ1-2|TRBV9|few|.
CASSGDGANYGYTF
TGTGCCAGCAGCGGGGACGGAGCAAACTATGGCTACACCTTC
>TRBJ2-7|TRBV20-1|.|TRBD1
CSAGTGNSYEQYF
TGCAGTGCAGGGACAGGAAATTCCTACGAGCAGTACTTC
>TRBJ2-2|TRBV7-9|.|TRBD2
CASSLRIAGEGELFF
TGTGCCAGCAGCTTACGCATAGCGGGGGAAGGGGAGCTGTTTTTT
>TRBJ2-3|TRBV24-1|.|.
CATSDLGSSTDTQYF
TGTGCCACCAGTGATTTGGGGTCTAGCACAGATACGCAGTATTTT
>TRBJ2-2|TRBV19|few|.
CASQEQANTGELFF
TGTGCCAGTCAAGAACAGGCGAACACCGGGGAGCTGTTTTTT